Presented here are 2 T cell receptor beta chains from one specimen sequenced in a study of T cell changes during pregnancy in multiple sclerosis. Sequenced by immunoSEQ multiplex PCR; TCRdb stores in-frame clones only, minus some. The table lists tens of thousands of clones, about 90% of them singletons. The specimen comprised CD4+ T cells from peripheral blood mononuclear cells, sampled after pregnancy. The receptor source for this set is a female donor with multiple sclerosis, enrolled in a pregnancy study.

The chain employs TRBV10-3 and TRBJ2-3; 10 bases map to TRBD2. V lost 4 bases to trimming and J lost 6 bases; unmatched junction nucleotides: 7. The CDR3 consists of 15 residues. In germline, CDR1 is ENHRY, CDR2 SYGVKD. The CDR3 region is CAISGSSGGTDTQYF. The CDR3 nucleotides are TGTGCCATCAGTGGCTCTAGCGGGGGAACGGATACGCAGTATTTT.

This chain connects TRBV6-1 to TRBJ1-1; TRBD1 is a possible D gene (5 bases). This CDR3 comprises 15 residues. Germline V gives CDR1 MNHNS, CDR2 SASEGT. The ends were cut back, 7 bases at V and 5 bases at J, with 20 bases in the middle. DNA of the CDR3: TGTGCCAGCATCTACCGGGAGGGAAGGGGTACTGAAGCTTTCTTT. This encodes CASIYREGRGTEAFF.